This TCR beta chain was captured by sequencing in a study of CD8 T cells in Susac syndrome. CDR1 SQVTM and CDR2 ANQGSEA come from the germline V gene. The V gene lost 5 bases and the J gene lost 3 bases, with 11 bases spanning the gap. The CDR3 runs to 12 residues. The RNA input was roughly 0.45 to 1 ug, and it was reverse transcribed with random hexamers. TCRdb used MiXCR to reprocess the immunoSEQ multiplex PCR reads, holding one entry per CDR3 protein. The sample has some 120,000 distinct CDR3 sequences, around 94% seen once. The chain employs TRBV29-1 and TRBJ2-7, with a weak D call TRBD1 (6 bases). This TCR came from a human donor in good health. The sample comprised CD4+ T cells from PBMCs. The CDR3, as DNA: TGCAGCGTTCTTGGACAGTACTACGAGCAGTACTTC. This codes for CSVLGQYYEQYF.